This T cell receptor beta chain came from a study of blood T cell repertoires in COVID-19. Turning to the study itself: The origin of the acute and convalescent COVID-19 samples was the United States, Italy and Spain. PBMCs, B-cell-depleted T cells, or T cells provided the cDNA or gDNA that made up the material.

The authors' processing: Estimated nucleated cell counts came from reference gene primer amplification. Measured with immunoSEQ multiplex PCR; TCRdb has only the in-frame clones, and not every one. The DNA gave D and trimming, while V, J and clone size come from that table. The sample lists roughly 73,000 clones; 70% to 80% were seen once. Germline V gives CDR1 LGHDT, CDR2 YNNKEL (reference sequence). The CDR3 consists of 15 residues. Trimming at V came to 1 base and at J to 6 bases, leaving 5 bases not matched to a gene. The V and J genes are TRBV3-1 (or the pseudogene TRBV3-2) and TRBJ2-1; 8 nucleotides line up with TRBD2. This clonotype originated in a man in his 70s with acute or convalescent COVID-19. Sequenced: peripheral blood. CDR3 nucleotide sequence: TGTGCCAGCAGCCAAGGTGGTAGCGGGGTCAATGAGCAGTTCTTC. Protein sequence: CASSQGGSGVNEQFF.